Sequencing of this T cell receptor (beta chain) was carried out in a study of T cell responses to AZD1222 COVID-19 vaccine. The CDR3 runs to 13 residues. V dropped 6 bases and J dropped 7; count of bases not matched to a gene: 8. CDR1 is WNHNN, CDR2 SYGVQD, per germline (reference sequence). Profiled with immunoSEQ multiplex PCR; TCRdb holds only in-frame clones, not every one. The data hold 100,000 to 130,000 clones, with roughly 84% observed a single time. The clonotype originates from an adult in good health. The sample consisted of peripheral blood, taken on day 0 of AZD1222 vaccination. The rearrangement joins TRBV10-1 to TRBJ1-2; 7 bases fit TRBD1. CDR3 sequence: CASSQDRQGGYTF. In DNA form, the CDR3 reads TGCGCCAGCAGCCAGGACCGACAGGGTGGCTACACCTTC.